This T cell receptor beta chain derives from a study of T cell changes during pregnancy in multiple sclerosis. Data came from immunoSEQ multiplex PCR; TCRdb stores just in-frame clones and leaves some out. This table has 75,000 to 100,000 clones, roughly nine tenths appearing once. CDR1 is MNHNY, CDR2 SVGAGI, per germline (reference sequence). The CDR3 runs to 13 residues. The germline V and J ends were trimmed by 6 bases and 3 bases, with 9 bases remaining between them. This chain connects TRBV6-6 to TRBJ1-5; no clear D gene. The source was peripheral blood, collected after pregnancy. The clonotype originates from a female donor in good health, enrolled as a control in a pregnancy study. In nucleotides, the CDR3 is TGTGCCAGCAGGCAACAGATCAATCAGCCCCAGCATTTT. Its translation is CASRQQINQPQHF.